These T cell receptor beta chains were read from a single sample in a study of cytomegalovirus exposure and HLA in healthy donors. The assay was immunoSEQ multiplex PCR, and TCRdb's table has in-frame clones only and misses some. The sample comprises approximately 210,000 clones, about 80% of which are singletons, and roughly 0.99% rests with the top ten. The sample was PBMCs. All receptors come from a woman aged 40 to 49 in good health and CMV-seronegative. CDR3s include the opening cysteine and the closing phenylalanine or tryptophan. A D gene is named only where the DNA matches it firmly. Size is stated for part of the rows, as once, few or many counts, or as a class when the clone is expanded.

V gene	D gene	clone size	J gene	CDR3 protein	CDR3 DNA
TRBV5-1	TRBD2	NA	TRBJ2-1	CASSFSIGLAGVNEQFF	TGCGCCAGCAGCTTTAGTATTGGACTAGCGGGAGTTAACGAGCAGTTCTTC
TRBV18	TRBD1	NA	TRBJ1-5	CASSPPTGGQPQHF	TGTGCCAGCTCACCACCGACAGGGGGTCAGCCCCAGCATTTT
TRBV29-1	NA	once	TRBJ1-1	CSVDRGSGLNTEAFF	TGCAGCGTTGACAGGGGATCGGGTTTGAACACTGAAGCTTTCTTT
TRBV6-1	NA	NA	TRBJ1-4	CAMLNWSNEKLFF	TGTGCTATGCTCAACTGGAGTAATGAAAAACTGTTTTTT
TRBV29-1	TRBD2	NA	TRBJ2-3	CSVAGLAGVPDTQYF	TGCAGCGTTGCCGGACTAGCGGGAGTTCCAGATACGCAGTATTTT
TRBV2	NA	NA	TRBJ1-2	CASSPGGYGYTF	TGTGCCAGCAGTCCCGGGGGGTATGGCTACACCTTC
TRBV30	TRBD2	NA	TRBJ2-3	CARSSGNFPDTQYF	TGTGCCAGGTCTAGCGGGAATTTCCCAGATACGCAGTATTTT
TRBV7-9	NA	NA	TRBJ2-3	CASSLVGTDTQYF	TGTGCCAGCAGCTTAGTCGGCACAGATACGCAGTATTTT
TRBV27	NA	once	TRBJ1-3	CASSSGEDSTSSGNTIYF	TGTGCCAGCAGCTCCGGTGAAGATTCTACGAGCTCTGGAAACACCATATATTTT
TRBV4-3	TRBD1	NA	TRBJ2-7	CASSQERGHEQYF	TGCGCCAGCAGCCAAGAAAGGGGGCACGAGCAGTACTTC
TRBV7-9	TRBD2	NA	TRBJ2-1	CASSLREGRQFF	TGTGCCAGCAGCTTGCGGGAGGGCCGCCAGTTCTTC
TRBV7-2	NA	few	TRBJ2-3	CASSLDSSSSTDTQYF	TGTGCCAGCAGCTTAGACTCTAGCTCTAGCACAGATACGCAGTATTTT
TRBV19	NA	NA	TRBJ1-2	CASRSRGNYGYTF	TGTGCCAGTAGATCCCGAGGGAATTATGGCTACACCTTC
TRBV9	TRBD1	NA	TRBJ2-3	CASSATRQGAEADTQYF	TGTGCCAGCAGCGCCACCCGACAGGGGGCAGAGGCAGATACGCAGTATTTT
TRBV9	TRBD2	NA	TRBJ2-2	CASSLTLGLAGDPGELFF	TGTGCCAGCAGCCTAACGTTGGGACTAGCGGGAGATCCCGGGGAGCTGTTTTTT
TRBV2	NA	NA	TRBJ2-1	CASVRGYSEQFF	TGTGCCAGCGTGCGGGGCTACAGTGAGCAGTTCTTC
TRBV19	NA	NA	TRBJ1-3	CASSAHSLYGNTIYF	TGTGCCAGTAGTGCGCATTCACTTTATGGAAACACCATATATTTT
TRBV28	NA	once	TRBJ2-6	CASSSLGLGLGANVLTF	TGTGCCAGCAGTTCCTTGGGACTTGGCTTGGGGGCCAACGTCCTGACTTTC
TRBV7-2	NA	NA	TRBJ2-2	CANQRDKNTGELFF	TGTGCCAACCAAAGGGACAAGAACACCGGGGAGCTGTTTTTT
TRBV4-1	TRBD2	NA	TRBJ2-1	CASSPGTSGRVYNEQFF	TGCGCCAGCAGCCCAGGGACTAGCGGGCGCGTTTACAATGAGCAGTTCTTC
TRBV5-4	NA	NA	TRBJ1-2	CASSLVRRDNYGYTF	TGTGCCAGCAGCTTGGTGCGCAGGGATAACTATGGCTACACCTTC
TRBV6-5	NA	NA	TRBJ1-4	CASSYRQAGNEKLFF	TGTGCCAGCAGTTACAGACAGGCCGGGAATGAAAAACTGTTTTTT